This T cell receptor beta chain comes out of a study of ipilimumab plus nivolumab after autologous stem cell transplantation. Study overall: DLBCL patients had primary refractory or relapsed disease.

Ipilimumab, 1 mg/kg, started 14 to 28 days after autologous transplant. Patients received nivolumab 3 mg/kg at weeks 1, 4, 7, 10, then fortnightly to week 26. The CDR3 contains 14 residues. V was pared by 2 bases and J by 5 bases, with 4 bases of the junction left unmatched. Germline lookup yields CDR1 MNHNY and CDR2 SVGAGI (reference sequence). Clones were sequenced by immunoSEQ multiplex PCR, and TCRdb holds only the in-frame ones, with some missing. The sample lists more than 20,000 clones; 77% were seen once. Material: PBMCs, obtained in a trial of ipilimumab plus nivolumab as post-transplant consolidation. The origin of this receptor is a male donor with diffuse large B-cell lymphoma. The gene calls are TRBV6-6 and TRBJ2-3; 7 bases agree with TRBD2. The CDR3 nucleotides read TGTGCCAGCAGTTACGGGGCGGGGGAAGATACGCAGTATTTT. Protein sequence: CASSYGAGEDTQYF.